This TCR beta chain was captured by sequencing in a study of T cells in Graves' hyperthyroidism and ophthalmopathy. Study results and caveats: A median around six months before onset, the model predicted ophthalmopathy. Patients with ophthalmopathy were separated from those with stable hyperthyroidism by a 13 V-J model.

CDR1 and CDR2 (germline): ENHRY, SYGVKD. Trimming stripped 10 bases from V and 5 bases from J, with 14 bases between. The CDR3 is 12 amino acids. Amplified TCR beta CDR3 regions derived from RNA transcripts. A first-round RT-PCR of the TCR CDR3 used the HTBI primer set. Via MiXCR, TCRdb re-called the multiplex PCR reads, giving one row per CDR3 protein. The table includes 500,000 to 600,000 distinct CDR3 sequences, 46% detected once. This clonotype was seen only a few times. What it binds is not known. Uncontrolled infection, other autoimmune disease, pregnancy or lactation led to exclusion. Thyroid ultrasound, orbital computed tomography, clinical symptoms, and serum thyroxine and TRAb underpinned diagnoses.

Sequencing was carried out using peripheral blood or thyroid tissue (not recorded which). This receptor was identified in an adult woman with Graves' disease, either hyperthyroidism or ophthalmopathy (not recorded which). This chain links TRBV10-3 with TRBJ2-5; possible D gene TRBD1, 6 bases. The CDR3 sequence is CATTGMMETQYF. The CDR3 DNA sequence: TGTGCCACAACAGGGATGATGGAGACCCAGTACTTC.